Presented here are 9 T cell receptor beta chains from one specimen sequenced in a study of graft-versus-host responses after intestinal transplantation. These TCRs are of unknown antigen specificity. The repertoire was sequenced with immunoSEQ multiplex PCR; TCRdb's copy has only in-frame clones and lacks some. Of roughly 93,000 clones in the sample, 85% to 95% were seen once. Here the sequenced sample was unstimulated CD8+ T cells sorted from spleen or lymph node cells, taken before intestinal transplant. All receptors come from a human donor who received an intestinal transplant.

This rearrangement joins TRBV27 to TRBJ1-6; D might be TRBD1 (5 bases). The germline V gene encodes CDR1 MNHEY and CDR2 SMNVEV (reference sequence). The CDR3 has 14 amino acids. Trimming shortened V by 3 bases and J by 8 bases, and 11 bases separated the two germline ends. Written as DNA, the CDR3 is TGTGCCAGCAGTTTGGTCAGGGTCGATTCACCCCTCCACTTT. The encoded protein is CASSLVRVDSPLHF.

On this clone itself: Its ends do not fully match the called genes, so a read error is possible. J is TRBJ2-3 and V is TRBV7-6; 12 bases fit TRBD2. Germline V lookup: CDR1 SGHVS, CDR2 FNYEAQ. This CDR3 contains 17 residues. The CDR3 is CASSLRLAGGITDTRYF. The CDR3 DNA reads as TGTGCCAGCAGCTTAAGGCTAGCGGGAGGGATCACAGATACGCGGTATTTT.

This clone has only one observation. V usage is TRBV27 and J usage is TRBJ2-1, with 11 bases fitting TRBD2. The V and J ends lost 6 bases and 7 bases, in that order; junction bases with no gene match: 5. Germline lookup yields CDR1 MNHEY and CDR2 SMNVEV (reference sequence). This CDR3 is built from 14 residues. The CDR3 bases are TGTGCCAGCAGACTAGCGGGAGAGGGTAATGAGCAGTTCTTC. Amino acid sequence: CASRLAGEGNEQFF.

The rearrangement links TRBV7-6 to TRBJ2-1; D not certain. The CDR3 sequence is 13 residues long. V lost 5 bases, J lost 0 bases, and 5 bases lay in between. The germline gives CDR1 SGHVS, CDR2 FNYEAQ. The chain's CDR3 is CASSPHSYNEQFF. CDR3 sequence (DNA): TGTGCCAGCAGCCCCCACTCCTACAATGAGCAGTTCTTC.

This chain joins TRBV11-2 and TRBJ2-7, with 7 nucleotides matching TRBD1. J gave up 0 bases and V 5 bases, and 10 bases lay outside the gene matches. The CDR3 spans 16 residues. Germline V gene sequence: CDR1 SGHAT, CDR2 FQNNGV. The CDR3 DNA reads as TGTGCCAGCAGCAAATCGGGACAGCCCTACTCCTACGAGCAGTACTTC. This sequence encodes CASSKSGQPYSYEQYF.

This clone was detected only once. V and J are TRBV10-3 and TRBJ2-7; TRBD2 matches at 10 bases. In germline, CDR1 is ENHRY, CDR2 SYGVKD. This CDR3 comprises 17 residues. V gave up 0 bases and J gave up 6 bases; unmatched junction bases: 11. The CDR3 nucleotides are TGTGCCATCAGTGAGTCGACCTCTAGCGGGAGAAAGGTCGAGCAGTACTTC. This gives the protein CAISESTSSGRKVEQYF.

This clone was detected only a few times. The rearrangement links TRBV2 to TRBJ2-7; 9 positions agree with TRBD1. The ends lost 0 bases at V and 5 bases at J; junction bases unmatched: 8. CDR3 length: 16 amino acids. Per the germline V gene, CDR1 is SNHLY and CDR2 is FYNNEI. The CDR3 loop is CASSEAPTGGGNEQYF. CDR3 DNA sequence: TGTGCCAGCAGTGAAGCCCCGACAGGGGGAGGGAACGAGCAGTACTTC.

This clone was seen only once. The chain links TRBV15 to TRBJ2-2; 10 positions agree with TRBD2. Germline V gene sequence: CDR1 LNHNV, CDR2 YYDKDF (reference sequence). With 6 bases clipped from V and 2 bases from J, the junction kept 3 bases outside the gene matches. The length of the CDR3 is 15 residues. Written as DNA, the CDR3 is TGTGCCACCAGTCCTAGCGGGGGAAACACCGGGGAGCTGTTTTTT. It encodes CATSPSGGNTGELFF.

J is TRBJ1-2 and V is TRBV29-1, with D maybe TRBD1 (6 bases). V shed 6 bases and J shed 6 bases, with 14 bases lying between them. This CDR3 region has 12 residues. Germline V lookup: CDR1 SQVTM, CDR2 ANQGSEA. This chain's CDR3 is CSVVDSFDGYTF. CDR3 nucleotide sequence: TGCAGCGTCGTGGACAGCTTCGATGGCTACACCTTC.